These 25 T cell receptor beta chains originate from one sample sequenced in a study of T cells in Graves' hyperthyroidism and ophthalmopathy. Amplification yielded TCR beta CDR3 regions, with RNA transcripts as the source. With the HTBI primer set, the TCR CDR3 went through a first round of RT-PCR. TCRdb reanalysed the multiplex PCR reads using MiXCR and keeps one entry per CDR3 protein. The sample holds fewer than 600,000 distinct CDR3 sequences; around 13% are singletons and the top ten take around 13%. The sample taken for sequencing was blood. These receptors were collected from a woman in her thirties or forties with Graves' hyperthyroidism.

This clonotype came up many times. The chain joins TRBV28 to TRBJ1-5; 8 bases are shared with TRBD1. The germline CDR1 and CDR2 sequences are MDHEN and SYDVKM. This CDR3 has 16 residues. Losses at the gene ends were 6 bases for V and 3 bases for J; bases not matched to a gene: 10. CDR3 DNA: TGTGCCAGCAGATATAGTGGGACAGGCAACAATCAGCCCCAGCATTTT. Translated: CASRYSGTGNNQPQHF.

J is TRBJ1-1 and V is TRBV12-3 or TRBV12-4; TRBD1 might be the D (5 bases). This CDR3 comprises 17 residues. Trimming took 1 base from V and 6 from J, leaving 21 bases between them. The CDR3, as DNA: TGTGCCAGCAGTTTAGGTCCGGGACTCCGAATGGTTTCTGAAGCTTTCTTT. Translating gives CASSLGPGLRMVSEAFF.

This clonotype was observed a few times. The chain employs TRBV5-1 and TRBJ2-1; D is ambiguous. Looked up from germline, CDR1 is SGHRS and CDR2 is YFSETQ. The CDR3 covers 15 residues. V was shortened by 4 bases and J by 0 bases, with 11 bases between the two germline ends. CDR3 in DNA: TGCGCCAGCAGCACGACACGGAGCTCCTACAATGAGCAGTTCTTC. This codes for CASSTTRSSYNEQFF.

The sample holds a few counts of this clonotype. V and J are TRBV18 and TRBJ2-1; D unresolved. The last part of the DNA fits TRBJ2-7 better; the J call may be wrong. The CDR3 extends over 14 amino acids. CDR1 and CDR2 (germline): KGHSH, LQKENI. Here the CDR3 reads CASSPPHSLQEQYF. The CDR3 region has the DNA TGTGCCAGCTCACCACCACACAGCCTACAAGAGCAGTACTTC.

This sequence joins TRBV6-1 and TRBJ2-7, with a weak D call TRBD1 (6 bases). V was cut by 6 bases and J by 9 bases, with 12 bases left in between. The length of the CDR3 is 11 residues. The germline CDR1 and CDR2 sequences are MNHNS and SASEGT. The CDR3 loop is CASSRGQMQYF. CDR3 DNA sequence: TGTGCCAGCAGCCGGGGACAAATGCAGTACTTC.

The chain carries TRBV6-1 and TRBJ2-2, with 12 nucleotides matching TRBD2. Germline CDR1 and CDR2: MNHNS and SASEGT. The CDR3 runs to 16 residues. Trimming took 4 bases from V and 3 from J; bases not matched to a gene: 3. The CDR3 reads CASSATSGSYTGELFF. The CDR3 coding sequence is TGTGCCAGCAGTGCGACTAGCGGGAGTTACACCGGGGAGCTGTTTTTT.

In regard to this clonotype: An end of the junction does not agree with germline; a read error may underlie this. The chain uses TRBV4-2 and TRBJ1-4; D unclear. Looked up from germline, CDR1 is LGHNA and CDR2 is YNFKEQ. The CDR3 has 11 amino acids. CDR3 region: CASGQSEKLFF. The CDR3 region has the DNA TGTGCCAGCGGCCAAAGTGAAAAACTGTTTTTT.

This clonotype was observed a few times. The chain joins TRBV2 to TRBJ2-4; D gene ambiguous. The CDR3 is made up of 16 amino acids. From germline, CDR1 is SNHLY and CDR2 FYNNEI. V lost 4 bases and J lost 0, with 13 bases in between. Written as DNA, the CDR3 is TGTGCCAGCAGTGGTGTTTCTTCTCTAGCCAAAAACATTCAGTACTTC. Translated, it gives CASSGVSSLAKNIQYF.

This clonotype showed up many times. The chain recombines TRBV11-2 with TRBJ2-1, with TRBD2 identical over 11 bases. In germline, CDR1 is SGHAT, CDR2 FQNNGV. Trimming at V came to 5 bases and at J to 3 bases, leaving 6 bases not matched to a gene. This CDR3 has 16 amino acids. CDR3 loop: CASSGTSGKLYNEQFF. DNA of the CDR3: TGTGCCAGCAGCGGGACTAGCGGAAAACTCTACAATGAGCAGTTCTTC.

This clonotype was counted many times. The rearrangement uses TRBV7-3 and TRBJ2-7; 10 bases are a match to TRBD2. The junction had 11 bases not matched to a gene; V was cut back by 5 bases and J by 4 bases. The V gene's germline CDR1 is SGHTA and CDR2 FQGTGA. This CDR3 has 16 residues. The CDR3 sequence: CASSPAPSGSGYEQYF. The CDR3 nucleotides are TGTGCCAGCAGCCCGGCGCCTAGCGGGAGTGGTTACGAGCAGTACTTC.

In this sample, this clonotype turned up many times. V usage is TRBV30 and J usage is TRBJ2-5, with D uncertain. V was clipped by 1 base and J by 10 bases, with 13 bases between them. The CDR3 covers 12 residues. Germline CDR1 GTSNPN, CDR2 SVGIG (reference sequence). The CDR3 bases are TGTGCCTGGAGTGCCGCGTGGGTAGACCAGTACTTC. Translated: CAWSAAWVDQYF.

A word on this clonotype: The CDR3 does not close with the conserved phenylalanine or tryptophan, likely indicating a read error. The J gene is TRBJ1-1, the V gene TRBV10-3, with D possibly being TRBD1 (5 bases). Germline loops: CDR1 ENHRY, CDR2 SYGVKD. The CDR3 runs to 16 residues. Trimming removed 4 bases at V and 1 base at J, with 16 bases between. The CDR3 DNA is TGTGCCATCAGTGCCGGGACTAACCGTGGGAACACTGAAGCTTTCCTT. Translating gives CAISAGTNRGNTEAFL.

At least ten counts were recorded for this clonotype. The V call is TRBV29-1, the J call TRBJ1-2; 9 bases match TRBD1. Looked up from germline, CDR1 is SQVTM and CDR2 is ANQGSEA. The CDR3 runs to 14 residues. Germline trimming cut 1 base from V and 13 bases from J; bases unmatched to any gene: 13. The CDR3 DNA reads as TGCAGCGTTGAAGGGGTCACAGGGGGCTTTAGACGCACCTTC. It specifies CSVEGVTGGFRRTF.

In the case of this clonotype: The germline gene is not matched at one end of the junction; a read error may be the cause. The chain is built from TRBV6-5 and TRBJ2-7; tentatively, D is TRBD1 (6 bases). CDR1 is MNHEY and CDR2 is SVGAGI in the germline V gene. CDR3 length equals 12 residues. The CDR3 DNA sequence: TGTGCCAGCAGTAGGGACAACTACGGGCAGTACTTC. It is translated as CASSRDNYGQYF.

This clonotype was observed many times. The chain is built from TRBV2 and TRBJ2-5; TRBD2 agrees at 10 bases. After removal of 8 bases from V and 4 bases from J, the junction contained 10 bases not matched to a gene. CDR1 and CDR2 from the germline V gene are SNHLY and FYNNEI. There are 15 residues in the CDR3. In nucleotides, the CDR3 is TGTGCCAGCGGGGGGCTAGCGGGAGCTCCAGAGACCCAGTACTTC. Amino acid sequence: CASGGLAGAPETQYF.

This sequence joins TRBV19 and TRBJ2-2; 7 positions match TRBD1. The CDR3 has 12 residues. Germline V gene lookup returns CDR1 LNHDA and CDR2 SQIVND (reference sequence). V shed 10 bases and J 6 bases; nucleotides not matched to a gene: 5. This chain's CDR3 is CATSQGAGELFF. The CDR3 DNA follows: TGTGCCACCTCTCAGGGGGCCGGGGAGCTGTTTTTT.

This clonotype was recorded at least ten times. The genes are TRBV7-9 and TRBJ2-2; 9 bases are shared with TRBD1. The ends lost 6 bases at V and 6 bases at J; junction bases unmatched: 5. The CDR3 contains 14 residues. Germline values: CDR1 SEHNR, CDR2 FQNEAQ (reference sequence). The CDR3 coding sequence is TGTGCCAGCAGGATACAGGGGGCATCCGGGGAGCTGTTTTTT. Translated, it gives CASRIQGASGELFF.

This clonotype was seen repeatedly, ten times or more. The genes are TRBV11-2 and TRBJ2-5; 10 bases agree with TRBD2. The germline V gene encodes CDR1 SGHAT and CDR2 FQNNGV. Germline trimming cut 3 bases from V and 2 bases from J; bases unmatched to any gene: 9. The CDR3 is 17 residues long. The CDR3 DNA is TGTGCCAGCAGCTTTATGGCCCAACTAGCGGGACAAGAGACCCAGTACTTC. Translated: CASSFMAQLAGQETQYF.

This clonotype was seen repeatedly, ten times or more. This chain connects TRBV12-3 or TRBV12-4 to TRBJ2-3; D is unclear. Trimming took off 3 bases at V and 6 bases at J, with 10 bases between the two ends. The CDR3 consists of 13 residues. Here the CDR3 DNA reads TGTGCCAGCAGTTTTGAGCAGCCGGATACGCAGTATTTT. This sequence encodes CASSFEQPDTQYF.

This clonotype was recorded many times. The rearrangement joins TRBV6-1 to TRBJ2-5; 8 bases are shared with TRBD2. With 8 bases clipped from V and 5 bases from J, the junction kept 7 bases outside the gene matches. There are 13 residues in the CDR3. CDR1 is MNHNS and CDR2 is SASEGT in the germline V gene. The CDR3 DNA sequence: TGTGCCAGCTTAACGGGACTAGGGGAGACCCAGTACTTC. Translation gives CASLTGLGETQYF.

This chain joins TRBV3-1 and TRBJ1-6; D remains ambiguous. Trimming took 0 bases from V and 9 from J, leaving 6 bases between them. This CDR3 comprises 13 residues. In germline, CDR1 is LGHDT, CDR2 YNNKEL (reference sequence). The CDR3 sequence: CASSQEVGSPLHF. In nucleotides, the CDR3 is TGTGCCAGCAGCCAAGAAGTGGGTTCACCCCTCCACTTT. Full variable domain (missing parts from reference TRBV3-1 and TRBJ1-6): DTAVSQTPKYLVTQMGNDKSIKCEQNLGHDTMYWYKQDSKKFLKIMFSYNNKELIINETVPNRFSPKSPDKAHLNLHINSLELGDSAVYFCASSQEVGSPLHFGNGTRLTVT.

This clonotype was picked up a small number of times. The chain employs TRBV5-6 and TRBJ2-7; D not certain. Trimming stripped 3 bases from V and 2 bases from J, with 12 bases between. Germline CDR1 reads SGHDT; CDR2 reads YYEEEE. This CDR3 has 14 amino acids. For the CDR3, the DNA is TGTGCCAGCAGCTCATTCGACAAGCCCTACGAGCAGTACTTC. It specifies CASSSFDKPYEQYF. Filled out from reference TRBV5-6 and TRBJ2-7, the complete variable domain reads DAGVTQSPTHLIKTRGQQVTLRCSPKSGHDTVSWYQQALGQGPQFIFQYYEEEERQRGNFPDRFSGHQFPNYSSELNVNALLLGDSALYLCASSSFDKPYEQYFGPGTRLTVT.

The V and J genes are TRBV7-3 and TRBJ2-1; perhaps TRBD2 as D (6 bases). CDR1 is SGHTA and CDR2 is FQGTGA in the germline V gene. The CDR3 has 16 amino acids. Trimming stripped 5 bases from V and 3 bases from J, with 17 bases between. For the CDR3, the DNA is TGTGCCAGCAGCCCCCAACTAGCCGCTCGCTACAATGAGCAGTTCTTC. Translating it yields CASSPQLAARYNEQFF.

In this sample, this clonotype turned up many times. This chain links TRBV11-2 with TRBJ2-7; weak D call: TRBD2 (6 bases). Germline CDR1 and CDR2: SGHAT and FQNNGV. The CDR3 consists of 13 residues. V lost 5 bases and J lost 2, with 10 bases in between. CDR3 sequence reads: CASSHGLPYEQYF. The CDR3 nucleotides are TGTGCCAGCAGCCATGGACTACCCTACGAGCAGTACTTC.

Ten or more counts support this clonotype. The chain couples TRBV28 to TRBJ2-5, with 12 nucleotides matching TRBD2. V was clipped by 8 bases and J by 5 bases; unmatched bases: 6. The CDR3 is 14 residues long. In germline, CDR1 is MDHEN, CDR2 SYDVKM. In nucleotides, the CDR3 is TGTGCCAGCCTCTCGACTAGCGGGAGTGAGACCCAGTACTTC. Amino acids: CASLSTSGSETQYF.